This TCR beta chain emerged from a study of blood T cells in healthy people across ages. The study's findings and limits: Strong correlation existed between TCR beta diversity and naive T cell percentage.

The V gene lost 6 bases and the J gene lost 3 bases, with 14 bases spanning the gap. CDR3 length: 13 residues. Looked up from germline, CDR1 is DFQATT and CDR2 is SNEGSKA (reference sequence). A J-beta primer mix and a sample-barcoded 5' primer were used in a second PCR of roughly 7 to 12 cycles. One entry per CDR3 protein results from TCRdb running MiXCR on the 5' RACE reads. The repertoire holds approximately 810,000 distinct CDR3 sequences, with about 30% as singletons. Drawn from each donor were ten milliliters of peripheral blood. A remark on this clonotype: Its target is not known. This may be a read error, as it is one base from a much larger clone.

This chain joins TRBV20-1 and TRBJ1-1, with D possibly being TRBD1 (6 bases). The sequence came from a woman of 80 years or more in good health. The material sequenced was blood. The CDR3 protein is CSAWDNMDTEAFF. The CDR3, as DNA: TGCAGTGCCTGGGACAATATGGACACTGAAGCTTTCTTT.